This TCR beta chain was sequenced in a study of radiotherapy plus CTLA-4 blockade in lung cancer. Study context: Objective responses were recorded in around 18% of patients, with disease control recorded in approximately 34%. The study's findings and limits: Among reported predictors of response, early blood T cell clone dynamics with interferon-beta performed best. Blood saw expansion of tumor-derived TCR clones after radiotherapy plus ipilimumab.

Sequencing was performed with immunoSEQ multiplex PCR; in TCRdb, only in-frame clones are kept and a portion is missing. The sample lists approximately 85,000 clones; approximately 82% were seen once. CDR3 length: 14 residues. Unmatched junction bases numbered 4, after V lost 4 bases and J lost 3 bases. Looked up from germline, CDR1 is SGHRS and CDR2 is YFSETQ. With ipilimumab providing CTLA-4 blockade, focal radiation was administered to patients who had chemo-refractory metastatic non-small-cell lung cancer. A word on this clone: Its matching antigen is unknown.

The chain couples TRBV5-1 to TRBJ1-3, with 7 bases aligning to TRBD1. Sequenced here: peripheral blood, sampled from a patient treated with radiotherapy plus ipilimumab. The clonotype was recovered from a human donor with non-small cell lung cancer that progressed on radiotherapy plus ipilimumab. In nucleotides, the CDR3 is TGCGCCAGCAGCCTACAGGGGAATGGAAACACCATATATTTT. The encoded protein is CASSLQGNGNTIYF.